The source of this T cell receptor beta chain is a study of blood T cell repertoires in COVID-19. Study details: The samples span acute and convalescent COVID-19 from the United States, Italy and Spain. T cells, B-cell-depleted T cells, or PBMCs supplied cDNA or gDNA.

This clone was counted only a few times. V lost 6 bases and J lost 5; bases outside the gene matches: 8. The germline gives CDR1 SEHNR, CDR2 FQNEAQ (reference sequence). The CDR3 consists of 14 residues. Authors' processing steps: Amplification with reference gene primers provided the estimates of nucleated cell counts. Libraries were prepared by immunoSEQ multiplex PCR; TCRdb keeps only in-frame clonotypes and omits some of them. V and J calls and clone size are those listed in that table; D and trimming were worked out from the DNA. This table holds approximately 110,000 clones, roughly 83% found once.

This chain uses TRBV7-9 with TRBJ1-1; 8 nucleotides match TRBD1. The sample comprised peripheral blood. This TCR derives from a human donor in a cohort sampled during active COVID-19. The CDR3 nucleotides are TGTGCCAGCAGTCGGACAGGGCTGGGGACTGAAGCTTTCTTT. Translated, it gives CASSRTGLGTEAFF. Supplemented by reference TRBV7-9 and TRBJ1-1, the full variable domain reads DTGVSQNPRHKITKRGQNVTFRCDPISEHNRLYWYRQTLGQGPEFLTYFQNEAQLEKSRLLSDRFSAERPKGSFSTLEIQRTEQGDSAMYLCASSRTGLGTEAFFGQGTRLTVV.